The rows below give T cell receptor beta chains drawn from one sample of a study of T cell responses to AZD1222 COVID-19 vaccine. Sequencing was performed with immunoSEQ multiplex PCR; in TCRdb, only in-frame clones are kept and a portion is missing. The table records roughly 140,000 clones, about 90% of them present only once. This material consisted of peripheral blood, taken on day 0 of AZD1222 vaccination. The receptors were gathered from an adult in good health. Both conserved end residues are part of each CDR3. D genes are given only for firm matches. A row's size may be missing; if present it is once, few, many or a size class.

j_call: TRBJ2-5; d_call: .; clone_size: .; v_call: TRBV7-2; cdr3_aa: CASSLLSYQETQYF; cdr3_nt: TGTGCCAGCAGCTTATTGTCATACCAAGAGACCCAGTACTTC
j_call: TRBJ2-3; d_call: TRBD2; clone_size: few; v_call: TRBV19; cdr3_aa: CASSIDRLAGPDTQYF; cdr3_nt: TGTGCCAGTAGTATAGATCGACTAGCGGGTCCAGATACGCAGTATTTT
j_call: TRBJ2-7; d_call: .; clone_size: .; v_call: TRBV6-1; cdr3_aa: CASSESRGGTYEQYF; cdr3_nt: TGTGCCAGCAGTGAATCCCGGGGTGGGACCTACGAGCAGTACTTC
j_call: TRBJ1-5; d_call: .; clone_size: few; v_call: TRBV3-1/TRBV3-2; cdr3_aa: CASSQDLNQPQHF; cdr3_nt: TGTGCCAGCAGCCAAGATCTTAATCAGCCCCAGCATTTT
j_call: TRBJ2-5; d_call: .; clone_size: once; v_call: TRBV4-1; cdr3_aa: CASSPGGPPAEETQYF; cdr3_nt: TGCGCCAGCAGCCCCGGAGGACCCCCGGCCGAAGAGACCCAGTACTTC
j_call: TRBJ1-2; d_call: .; clone_size: .; v_call: TRBV29-1; cdr3_aa: CSVRGRVNYGYTF; cdr3_nt: TGCAGCGTTCGAGGAAGGGTGAACTATGGCTACACCTTC
j_call: TRBJ1-6; d_call: TRBD1; clone_size: .; v_call: TRBV27; cdr3_aa: CASSGWDSGTYNSPLHF; cdr3_nt: TGTGCCAGCAGTGGGTGGGACAGTGGGACCTATAATTCACCCCTCCACTTT
j_call: TRBJ1-2; d_call: .; clone_size: .; v_call: TRBV3-1/TRBV3-2; cdr3_aa: CASSQDSRDYGYTF; cdr3_nt: TGTGCCAGCAGCCAAGATAGCAGGGACTATGGCTACACCTTC
j_call: TRBJ1-6; d_call: .; clone_size: .; v_call: TRBV7-6; cdr3_aa: CASSLKGDSPLHF; cdr3_nt: TGTGCCAGCAGCTTAAAAGGGGATTCACCCCTCCACTTT
j_call: TRBJ2-7; d_call: .; clone_size: .; v_call: TRBV5-1; cdr3_aa: CASSRTDRPLEQYF; cdr3_nt: TGCGCCAGCAGTCGGACAGACCGGCCCCTCGAGCAGTACTTC
j_call: TRBJ2-1; d_call: TRBD1; clone_size: few; v_call: TRBV28; cdr3_aa: CASSSPGQPRGEQFF; cdr3_nt: TGTGCCAGCAGTTCGCCGGGACAGCCTAGAGGTGAGCAGTTCTTC
j_call: TRBJ2-5; d_call: .; clone_size: once; v_call: TRBV24-1; cdr3_aa: CATSDPRGSPKTQYF; cdr3_nt: TGTGCCACCAGTGATCCGAGGGGGTCTCCCAAGACCCAGTACTTC
j_call: TRBJ2-3; d_call: TRBD1; clone_size: .; v_call: TRBV6-2/TRBV6-3; cdr3_aa: CASSSYLDRGRNTQYF; cdr3_nt: TGTGCCAGCAGCTCCTACTTGGACAGGGGGCGGAATACGCAGTATTTT
j_call: TRBJ2-5; d_call: TRBD1; clone_size: .; v_call: TRBV7-6; cdr3_aa: CASKTRGRTQYF; cdr3_nt: TGTGCCAGCAAAACCAGGGGGCGGACCCAGTACTTC
j_call: TRBJ2-7; d_call: .; clone_size: once; v_call: TRBV27; cdr3_aa: CASTSWGANEQYF; cdr3_nt: TGTGCCAGCACCTCTTGGGGGGCGAACGAGCAGTACTTC
j_call: TRBJ1-3; d_call: .; clone_size: .; v_call: TRBV19; cdr3_aa: CASSMGRPYSGNTIYF; cdr3_nt: TGTGCCAGTAGTATGGGAAGGCCCTACTCTGGAAACACCATATATTTT
j_call: TRBJ2-1; d_call: .; clone_size: .; v_call: TRBV2; cdr3_aa: CASTPGGDLKEQFF; cdr3_nt: TGTGCCAGCACCCCGGGTGGGGATCTAAAGGAGCAGTTCTTC
j_call: TRBJ2-7; d_call: TRBD1; clone_size: once; v_call: TRBV5-6; cdr3_aa: CASSPTGLSYEQYF; cdr3_nt: TGTGCCAGCAGCCCGACAGGGCTAAGCTACGAGCAGTACTTC
j_call: TRBJ1-3; d_call: .; clone_size: .; v_call: TRBV7-2; cdr3_aa: CASSSVSGNTIYF; cdr3_nt: TGTGCCAGCAGCTCCGTGTCTGGAAACACCATATATTTT
j_call: TRBJ1-4; d_call: .; clone_size: once; v_call: TRBV28; cdr3_aa: CASSLGGRTNEKLFF; cdr3_nt: TGTGCCAGCAGTTTAGGTGGGAGGACTAATGAAAAACTGTTTTTT
j_call: TRBJ1-5; d_call: .; clone_size: .; v_call: TRBV7-9; cdr3_aa: CASSSTAGQLNQPQHF; cdr3_nt: TGTGCCAGCAGCTCGACTGCAGGACAGCTCAATCAGCCCCAGCATTTT
j_call: TRBJ2-3; d_call: .; clone_size: .; v_call: TRBV7-9; cdr3_aa: CASSPRGTDTQYF; cdr3_nt: TGTGCCAGCAGCCCGCGAGGCACAGATACGCAGTATTTT
j_call: TRBJ1-2; d_call: TRBD1; clone_size: .; v_call: TRBV14; cdr3_aa: CASSHRTGDNYGYTF; cdr3_nt: TGTGCCAGCAGCCATAGAACAGGGGACAACTATGGCTACACCTTC
j_call: TRBJ2-1; d_call: TRBD1; clone_size: once; v_call: TRBV7-2; cdr3_aa: CASSPGQVSSEQFF; cdr3_nt: TGTGCCAGCAGTCCCGGACAGGTCTCGAGTGAGCAGTTCTTC
j_call: TRBJ1-1; d_call: .; clone_size: once; v_call: TRBV9; cdr3_aa: CASSVGGQTEAFF; cdr3_nt: TGTGCCAGCAGCGTAGGAGGACAGACAGAAGCTTTCTTT
j_call: TRBJ1-4; d_call: .; clone_size: .; v_call: TRBV28; cdr3_aa: CATLPPPGHWNEKLFF; cdr3_nt: TGTGCCACCCTCCCCCCCCCGGGACATTGGAATGAAAAACTGTTTTTT
j_call: TRBJ2-7; d_call: TRBD2; clone_size: .; v_call: TRBV5-4; cdr3_aa: CASSAGLASSYEQYF; cdr3_nt: TGTGCCAGCAGCGCCGGACTAGCTAGCTCCTACGAGCAGTACTTC
j_call: TRBJ2-1; d_call: .; clone_size: .; v_call: TRBV11-2; cdr3_aa: CASSLVQGVFYNEQFF; cdr3_nt: TGTGCCAGCAGCTTAGTTCAGGGAGTTTTCTACAATGAGCAGTTCTTC
j_call: TRBJ2-1; d_call: .; clone_size: .; v_call: TRBV7-9; cdr3_aa: CASSLRQGRVVVF; cdr3_nt: TGTGCCAGCAGCCTACGACAGGGGAGGGTCGTGGTCTTC
j_call: TRBJ1-1; d_call: .; clone_size: .; v_call: TRBV7-9; cdr3_aa: CASSLRGPPPEAFF; cdr3_nt: TGTGCCAGCAGCTTACGGGGCCCTCCACCCGAAGCTTTCTTT
j_call: TRBJ2-7; d_call: TRBD1; clone_size: .; v_call: TRBV7-2; cdr3_aa: CASSRDRVYEQYF; cdr3_nt: TGTGCCAGCAGCCGGGACAGGGTCTACGAGCAGTACTTC
j_call: TRBJ2-7; d_call: .; clone_size: .; v_call: TRBV6-1; cdr3_aa: CASSARTGLYQVYEQYF; cdr3_nt: TGTGCCAGCAGTGCGAGAACAGGCCTCTACCAGGTTTACGAGCAGTACTTC
j_call: TRBJ1-2; d_call: .; clone_size: .; v_call: TRBV14; cdr3_aa: CASSQGIYGYTF; cdr3_nt: TGTGCCAGCAGCCAAGGGATCTATGGCTACACCTTC
j_call: TRBJ2-1; d_call: .; clone_size: .; v_call: TRBV4-3; cdr3_aa: CASSQLRDEQFF; cdr3_nt: TGCGCCAGCAGCCAACTTCGAGATGAGCAGTTCTTC
j_call: TRBJ1-4; d_call: .; clone_size: .; v_call: TRBV19; cdr3_aa: CASSIGTASNEKLFF; cdr3_nt: TGTGCCAGTAGTATTGGAACAGCCTCAAATGAAAAACTGTTTTTT
j_call: TRBJ1-1; d_call: TRBD1; clone_size: .; v_call: TRBV20-1; cdr3_aa: CSARQGGKAFF; cdr3_nt: TGCAGTGCGCGACAGGGTGGGAAGGCTTTCTTT
j_call: TRBJ2-5; d_call: TRBD2; clone_size: .; v_call: TRBV9; cdr3_aa: CASGPGTSGSQETQYF; cdr3_nt: TGTGCCAGCGGCCCCGGGACTAGCGGGAGTCAAGAGACCCAGTACTTC